Listed below are T cell receptor beta chains from one sample, sequenced in a study of cytomegalovirus exposure and HLA in healthy donors. The repertoire was sequenced with immunoSEQ multiplex PCR; TCRdb's copy has only in-frame clones and lacks some. The listing contains approximately 58,000 clones. The sequenced sample was PBMCs. The receptor set was obtained from a man aged 18 to 29 in good health and CMV-seropositive. Each CDR3 is given with its conserved first and last residue. A D gene is named only where the DNA matches it firmly.

D	V	J	CDR3	DNA
NA	TRBV7-6	TRBJ2-7	CASSLAETVSYEQYF	TGTGCCAGCAGCTTAGCGGAGACGGTATCCTACGAGCAGTACTTC
TRBD1	TRBV28	TRBJ2-5	CASSFWHDREETQYF	TGTGCCAGCAGTTTTTGGCACGACAGGGAAGAGACCCAGTACTTC
NA	TRBV28	TRBJ1-4	CASTPGATNEKLFF	TGTGCCAGCACCCCGGGGGCAACTAATGAAAAACTGTTTTTT
TRBD1	TRBV27	TRBJ1-6	CASSPTQGLLHF	TGTGCCAGCAGTCCAACACAGGGGTTACTCCACTTT
TRBD2	TRBV2	TRBJ2-7	CASTGSGRNPGEQYF	TGTGCCAGCACGGGGAGCGGGAGGAATCCGGGGGAGCAGTACTTC
NA	TRBV19	TRBJ1-1	CASSIGGRNTEAFF	TGTGCCAGTAGTATCGGGGGGAGGAACACTGAAGCTTTCTTT
NA	TRBV10-1	TRBJ2-1	CASSERGLPEQFF	TGCGCCAGCAGTGAGAGGGGCCTTCCCGAGCAGTTCTTC
NA	TRBV5-1	TRBJ1-4	CASSLGVGREKLFF	TGCGCCAGCAGCCTGGGGGTAGGGAGAGAAAAACTGTTTTTT
NA	TRBV6-1	TRBJ2-1	CASSEGLWATAARDNEQFF	TGTGCCAGCAGTGAAGGGCTCTGGGCGACAGCAGCTAGGGACAATGAGCAGTTCTTC
TRBD2	TRBV11-2	TRBJ2-5	CASSLPAGRQETQYF	TGTGCCAGCAGCTTGCCAGCGGGAAGGCAAGAGACCCAGTACTTC
NA	TRBV6-5	TRBJ2-5	CASSWATGRVQETQYF	TGTGCCAGCAGTTGGGCCACAGGGCGGGTACAAGAGACCCAGTACTTC
NA	TRBV2	TRBJ2-7	CASSEMVAYEQYF	TGTGCCAGCAGTGAGATGGTCGCATACGAGCAGTACTTC
TRBD1	TRBV5-1	TRBJ2-1	CASSLHMFLGQGRYNEQFF	TGCGCCAGCAGCTTGCATATGTTCCTCGGACAGGGGAGATACAATGAGCAGTTCTTC
NA	TRBV5-1	TRBJ2-3	CASSLAPGLSTDTQYF	TGCGCCAGCAGCTTGGCCCCTGGTCTAAGCACAGATACGCAGTATTTT
NA	TRBV19	TRBJ2-2	CASSPQGGTGELFF	TGTGCCAGTAGCCCGCAGGGGGGCACCGGGGAGCTGTTTTTT
TRBD2	TRBV28	TRBJ2-5	CASSLGGRGTQYF	TGTGCCAGCAGTTTAGGGGGGAGGGGGACCCAGTACTTC
NA	TRBV29-1	TRBJ1-1	CSGQQEMNTEAFF	TGCAGCGGCCAACAGGAGATGAACACTGAAGCTTTCTTT
TRBD1	TRBV19	TRBJ2-6	CASSRQGGANVLTF	TGTGCCAGTAGTAGACAGGGTGGGGCCAACGTCCTGACTTTC
NA	TRBV19	TRBJ1-4	CASSRGFEKLFF	TGTGCCAGTAGTAGAGGTTTTGAAAAACTGTTTTTT
NA	TRBV4-1	TRBJ1-6	CASSQDPQGLRNSPLHF	TGCGCCAGCAGCCAAGACCCCCAGGGACTGAGAAATTCACCCCTCCACTTT
NA	TRBV4-2	TRBJ2-7	CASSPRDSSSYEQYF	TGTGCCAGCAGCCCCCGGGACTCGAGCTCCTACGAGCAGTACTTC
NA	TRBV10-3	TRBJ2-1	CAISSGNGNEQFF	TGTGCCATTAGTAGCGGAAACGGCAATGAGCAGTTCTTC
TRBD1	TRBV27	TRBJ1-2	CASSLRQGAKVGLINYGYTF	TGTGCCAGCAGTTTGCGTCAGGGGGCCAAGGTTGGTCTCATAAACTATGGCTACACCTTC
NA	TRBV9	TRBJ2-7	CASSVGTTSSYEQYF	TGTGCCAGCAGCGTAGGTACGACAAGCTCCTACGAGCAGTACTTC
NA	TRBV7-9	TRBJ1-4	CASSPRRGDEKLFF	TGTGCCAGCAGCCCACGGCGGGGAGATGAAAAACTGTTTTTT
TRBD1	TRBV5-1	TRBJ1-6	CASSSGTVLTPLHF	TGCGCCAGCAGCTCCGGGACAGTTTTGACACCCCTCCACTTT
NA	TRBV2	TRBJ1-1	CASSEMGAPKAFF	TGTGCCAGCAGTGAAATGGGGGCTCCCAAAGCTTTCTTT
TRBD2	TRBV5-4	TRBJ2-5	CASSLRLAGGETQYF	TGTGCCAGCAGCTTGAGACTAGCGGGAGGGGAGACCCAGTACTTC
NA	TRBV6-1	TRBJ2-7	CASMIVSEQYF	TGTGCCAGCATGATCGTCAGCGAGCAGTACTTC
TRBD2	TRBV7-9	TRBJ2-7	CASSSPALTGTSRREQYF	TGTGCCAGCAGCTCACCCGCTCTAACCGGGACTAGCCGACGCGAGCAGTACTTC
TRBD2	TRBV11-3	TRBJ2-7	CASSPSGMTYEQYF	TGTGCCAGCAGTCCTAGCGGGATGACCTACGAGCAGTACTTC
NA	TRBV15	TRBJ2-3	CATSPHRTVPVTDTQYF	TGTGCCACCAGCCCGCACCGGACAGTACCCGTCACAGATACGCAGTATTTT
NA	TRBV4-2	TRBJ2-7	CASSQEPVSGSYEQYF	TGTGCCAGCAGCCAAGAACCCGTTAGCGGCTCCTACGAGCAGTACTTC
TRBD1	TRBV7-3	TRBJ2-5	CASSLVAGTGVETQYF	TGTGCCAGCAGCTTAGTAGCCGGGACAGGGGTAGAGACCCAGTACTTC
NA	TRBV5-5	TRBJ2-7	CASSPEGRRANYEQYF	TGTGCCAGCAGCCCGGAGGGACGAAGGGCTAACTACGAGCAGTACTTC
TRBD1	TRBV7-7	TRBJ2-7	CASSPLGADRGYEQYF	TGTGCCAGCAGCCCCCTTGGAGCGGACAGGGGATACGAGCAGTACTTC
NA	TRBV18	TRBJ2-6	CASSQGVGPGANVLTF	TGTGCCAGCTCACAGGGGGTGGGCCCTGGGGCCAACGTCCTGACTTTC
TRBD2	TRBV11-2	TRBJ2-1	CASSFRLAGDSWEQFF	TGTGCCAGCAGCTTTCGACTAGCGGGAGATTCATGGGAGCAGTTCTTC
NA	TRBV30	TRBJ2-2	CAWSVRTDISWELFF	TGTGCCTGGAGTGTAAGGACGGACATCAGTTGGGAGCTGTTTTTT
NA	TRBV25-1	TRBJ2-7	CASTRGGYEQYF	TGTGCCAGCACCAGAGGGGGCTACGAGCAGTACTTC
NA	TRBV28	TRBJ1-4	CASSRVAWGESTNEKLFF	TGTGCCAGCAGCCGCGTTGCTTGGGGGGAGTCAACTAATGAAAAACTGTTTTTT
TRBD2	TRBV10-3	TRBJ2-1	CATGLAGVGNEQFF	TGTGCCACGGGACTAGCGGGAGTTGGGAATGAGCAGTTCTTC
NA	TRBV21-1	TRBJ1-1	CAVRTGPNDTEAFF	TGTGCCGTCAGGACAGGTCCGAATGACACTGAAGCTTTCTTT
TRBD1	TRBV25-1	TRBJ1-5	CASSAQEGTAGNQPQHF	TGTGCCAGCAGTGCCCAAGAGGGGACAGCTGGCAATCAGCCCCAGCATTTT
TRBD2	TRBV5-1	TRBJ2-1	CASSRLAGGSYNEQFF	TGCGCCAGCAGCCGTTTAGCGGGAGGGAGCTACAATGAGCAGTTCTTC
TRBD2	TRBV6-1	TRBJ2-2	CASSDLAGVGGELFF	TGTGCCAGCAGTGACCTAGCGGGAGTCGGCGGGGAGCTGTTTTTT
NA	TRBV30	TRBJ1-6	CAWSIGDSNSPLHF	TGTGCCTGGAGTATTGGTGACAGCAATTCACCCCTCCACTTT
NA	TRBV9	TRBJ2-7	CASSVGLTQNYEQYF	TGTGCCAGCAGCGTAGGACTAACTCAAAACTACGAGCAGTACTTC
TRBD1	TRBV6-1	TRBJ2-7	CASSEEGDRRYEQYF	TGTGCCAGCAGTGAAGAGGGGGACAGGCGCTACGAGCAGTACTTC
NA	TRBV5-1	TRBJ1-4	CASSGGRGGDEKLFF	TGCGCCAGCAGCGGTGGACGCGGGGGTGATGAAAAACTGTTTTTT
NA	TRBV5-1	TRBJ2-7	CASSLGTFSYEQYF	TGCGCCAGCAGCCTGGGGACATTCTCCTACGAGCAGTACTTC
NA	TRBV5-1	TRBJ2-2	CASSFRLTNTGELFF	TGCGCCAGCAGCTTTAGACTTACGAACACCGGGGAGCTGTTTTTT
TRBD1	TRBV6-1	TRBJ1-1	CASRYRGTEAFF	TGTGCCAGCAGATACAGGGGCACTGAAGCTTTCTTT
NA	TRBV9	TRBJ2-7	CASSEWERSGSEQYF	TGTGCCAGCAGCGAGTGGGAGCGGAGCGGAAGCGAGCAGTACTTC
TRBD1	TRBV6-5	TRBJ2-7	CASRRQGSYEQYF	TGTGCCAGCAGACGACAGGGGTCCTACGAGCAGTACTTC